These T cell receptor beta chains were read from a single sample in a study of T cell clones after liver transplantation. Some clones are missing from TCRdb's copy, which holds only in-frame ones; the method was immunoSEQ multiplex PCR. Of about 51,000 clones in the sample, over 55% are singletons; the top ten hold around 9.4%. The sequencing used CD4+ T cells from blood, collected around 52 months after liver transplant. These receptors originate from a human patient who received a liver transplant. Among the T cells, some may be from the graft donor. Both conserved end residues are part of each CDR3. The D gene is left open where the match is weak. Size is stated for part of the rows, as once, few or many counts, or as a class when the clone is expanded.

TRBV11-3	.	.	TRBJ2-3	TGTGCCAGCAGCTTAGCGGGGGGCGCAACAGATACGCAGTATTTT	CASSLAGGATDTQYF
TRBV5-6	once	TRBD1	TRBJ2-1	TGTGCCAGCAGCTTGACAGGGGGCCTCCTCTCCTACAATGAGCAGTTCTTC	CASSLTGGLLSYNEQFF
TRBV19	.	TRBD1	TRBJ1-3	TGTGCCAGCAAGGGACAGAGCTCTGGAAACACCATATATTTT	CASKGQSSGNTIYF
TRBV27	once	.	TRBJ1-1	TGTGCCAGCAGTTTCCCGGGGAACACTGAAGCTTTCTTT	CASSFPGNTEAFF
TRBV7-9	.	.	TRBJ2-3	TGTGCCAGCAGCTTCGCATCTAGCACAGATACGCAGTATTTT	CASSFASSTDTQYF
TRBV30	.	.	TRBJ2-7	TGTGCCTGGAGGCAGGCGCCTTACGAGCAGTACTTC	CAWRQAPYEQYF
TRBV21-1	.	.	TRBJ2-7	TGTGCCAGCAGCAAACCACCTACAAGCGGGGGGGCCGTCAACTGGGAGCAGTACTTC	CASSKPPTSGGAVNWEQYF
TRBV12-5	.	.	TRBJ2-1	TGTGCTAGTGGCCCAGACAGATACAATGAGCAGTTCTTC	CASGPDRYNEQFF
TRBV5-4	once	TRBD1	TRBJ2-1	TGTGCCAGCAGCTTGGTACAGGGGAGCGATGAGCAGTTCTTC	CASSLVQGSDEQFF
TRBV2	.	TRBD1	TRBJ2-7	TGTGCCAGCAGTGAAACCTATCTCTTGGGGACAGCGAACTACGAGCAGTACTTC	CASSETYLLGTANYEQYF
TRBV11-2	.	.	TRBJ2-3	TGTGCCAGCAGCTTAGGGGGCTTCCCAGATACGCAGTATTTT	CASSLGGFPDTQYF
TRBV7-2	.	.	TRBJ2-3	TGTGCCAGCAGCTTAACTGGCGATACGCAGTATTTT	CASSLTGDTQYF
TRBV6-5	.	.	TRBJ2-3	TGTGCCAGCAGTTACGTCCGGGCAGGGGCCACAGATACGCAGTATTTT	CASSYVRAGATDTQYF
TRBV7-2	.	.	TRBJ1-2	TGTGCCAGCAGCTTAGCGGTCCAACATGGCTACACCTTC	CASSLAVQHGYTF
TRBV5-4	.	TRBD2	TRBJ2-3	TGTGCCAGCAGCTTGGATGGGGGGACTAGCCGCGATACGCAGTATTTT	CASSLDGGTSRDTQYF
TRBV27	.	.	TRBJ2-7	TGTGCCAGCATCTCAGGCAGGGGAGGCTACGAGCAGTACTTC	CASISGRGGYEQYF
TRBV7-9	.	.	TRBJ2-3	TGTGCCAGCAGCTTATTGCCTAGCACAGATACGCAGTATTTT	CASSLLPSTDTQYF
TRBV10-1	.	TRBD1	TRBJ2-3	TGCGCCAGCAGTGATTTTGAGACAGGGAGCACAGATACGCAGTATTTT	CASSDFETGSTDTQYF
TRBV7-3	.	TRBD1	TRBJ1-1	TGTGCCAGCAGCCCACAGGGGCGGAACACTGAAGCTTTCTTT	CASSPQGRNTEAFF
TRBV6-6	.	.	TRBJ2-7	TGTGCCAGCAGCTACAGAACACTAACCGGCGAGCAGTACTTC	CASSYRTLTGEQYF
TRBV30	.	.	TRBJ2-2	TGTGCCTGGAATCAGTTAGACACCGGGGAGCTGTTTTTT	CAWNQLDTGELFF
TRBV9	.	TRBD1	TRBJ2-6	TGTGCCAGCAGCGTAGACGACAGGGGCGGCGGGGCCAACGTCCTGACTTTC	CASSVDDRGGGANVLTF
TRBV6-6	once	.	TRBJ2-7	TGTGCCAGCACCCCAAGCGCGGGCTACGAGCAGTACTTC	CASTPSAGYEQYF
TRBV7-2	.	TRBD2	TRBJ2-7	TGTGCCAGCAGCTCGGGCTTCGGGGGGGCTTTCCTCTACGAGCAGTACTTC	CASSSGFGGAFLYEQYF
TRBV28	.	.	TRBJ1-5	TGTGCCAGCATAGATTATAGCAATCAGCCCCAGCATTTT	CASIDYSNQPQHF
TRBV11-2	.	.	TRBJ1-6	TGTGCCAGCAGCTTAGAGGTCGAAAATTCACCCCTCCACTTT	CASSLEVENSPLHF
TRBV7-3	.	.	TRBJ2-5	TGTGCCAGCAGCTTACAGACACAAGAGACCCAGTACTTC	CASSLQTQETQYF
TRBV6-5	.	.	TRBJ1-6	TGTGCCAGCAGTTCACAGGGAGGGTTGTTAAATTCACCCCTCCACTTT	CASSSQGGLLNSPLHF
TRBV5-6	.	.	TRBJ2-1	TGTGCCAGCAGTAGACAGGCTGAGCAGTTCTTC	CASSRQAEQFF
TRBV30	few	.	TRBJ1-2	TGTGCCTGGAGTGTAGTGAGGATGCAGGGCTACACCTTC	CAWSVVRMQGYTF
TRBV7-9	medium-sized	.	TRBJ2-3	TGTGCCAGCAGCCCGGGGGCCCTAGACACAGATACGCAGTATTTT	CASSPGALDTDTQYF
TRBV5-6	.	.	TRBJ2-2	TGTGCCAGCAGCTCGGGGGGCCTGGGCACCGGGGAGCTGTTTTTT	CASSSGGLGTGELFF
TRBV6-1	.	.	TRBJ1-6	TGTGCCAGCAGTGAAGTTGGAACGGCAAATTCACCCCTCCACTTT	CASSEVGTANSPLHF
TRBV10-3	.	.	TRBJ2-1	TGTGCCATCAGTGAAAGGCAAGGAGCCTTCAATGAGCAGTTCTTC	CAISERQGAFNEQFF
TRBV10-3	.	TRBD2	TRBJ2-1	TGTGCCATCAGTGAGTCTGCGGGGGTATACAATGAGCAGTTCTTC	CAISESAGVYNEQFF
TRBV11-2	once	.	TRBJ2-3	TGTGCCAGCAGCCCACGCGGGACATTATCAGATACGCAGTATTTT	CASSPRGTLSDTQYF